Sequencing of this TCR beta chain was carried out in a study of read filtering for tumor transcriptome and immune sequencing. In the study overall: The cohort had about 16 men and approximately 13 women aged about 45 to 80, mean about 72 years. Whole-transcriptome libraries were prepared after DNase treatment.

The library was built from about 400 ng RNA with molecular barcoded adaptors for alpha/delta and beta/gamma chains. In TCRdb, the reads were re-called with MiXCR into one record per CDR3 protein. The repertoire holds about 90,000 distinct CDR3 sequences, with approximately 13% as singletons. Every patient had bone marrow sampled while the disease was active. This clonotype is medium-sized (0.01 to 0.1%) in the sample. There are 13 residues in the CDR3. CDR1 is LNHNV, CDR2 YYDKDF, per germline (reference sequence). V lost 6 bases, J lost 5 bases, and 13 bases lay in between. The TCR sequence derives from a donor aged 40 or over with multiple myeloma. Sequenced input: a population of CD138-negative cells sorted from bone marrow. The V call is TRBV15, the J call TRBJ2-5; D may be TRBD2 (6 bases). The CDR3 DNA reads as TGTGCCACCAGTTCGACCGCGGGGGAGACCCAGTACTTC. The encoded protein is CATSSTAGETQYF.